This T cell receptor (beta chain) derives from a study of vaccination and CD4 T cells after COVID-19. Time point given: late sampling 161 to 241 days after vaccination in a few convalescent patients. Specified treatment: roughly 10-day PBMC culture with coronavirus spike peptide pools or control peptides (ViraFEST assay). As to this clonotype: Its target is not known.

Per germline, CDR1 MNHNS and CDR2 SASEGT. CDR3 length: 14 residues. Between the trimmed V and J ends, which lost 6 bases and 2 bases, there was a span of 12 bases. Cultured CD4+ T-cell DNA underwent Oncomine TCR Beta short-read sequencing. Investigators obtained genomic DNA by extraction from cultured CD4+ T cells. In TCRdb, the PCR reads were re-called with MiXCR into one record per CDR3 protein. The sample has more than 20,000 distinct CDR3 sequences, over 40% seen once. This sequence was found in a human donor who had recovered from COVID-19. The starting material was CD4+ T cells from blood, cultured in vitro, obtained about 7 months after SARS-CoV-2 vaccination. The chain recombines TRBV6-1 with TRBJ2-3, with D uncertain. The CDR3 protein is CASSLQTSTDTQYF. The CDR3 nucleotides are TGTGCCAGCAGCCTCCAAACCTCCACAGATACGCAGTATTTT.